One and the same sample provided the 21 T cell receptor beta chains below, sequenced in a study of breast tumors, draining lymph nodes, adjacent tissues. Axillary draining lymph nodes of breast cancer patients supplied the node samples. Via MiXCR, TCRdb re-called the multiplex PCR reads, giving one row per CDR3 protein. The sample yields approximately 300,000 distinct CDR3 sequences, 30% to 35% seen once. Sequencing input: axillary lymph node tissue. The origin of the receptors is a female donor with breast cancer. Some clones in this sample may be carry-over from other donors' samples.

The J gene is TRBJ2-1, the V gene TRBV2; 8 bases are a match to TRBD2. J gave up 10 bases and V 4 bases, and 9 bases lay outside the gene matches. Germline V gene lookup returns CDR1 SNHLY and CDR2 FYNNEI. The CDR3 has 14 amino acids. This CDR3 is CASSAGGPSEEQFF. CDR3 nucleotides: TGTGCCAGCAGTGCGGGAGGGCCGTCTGAAGAGCAGTTCTTC.

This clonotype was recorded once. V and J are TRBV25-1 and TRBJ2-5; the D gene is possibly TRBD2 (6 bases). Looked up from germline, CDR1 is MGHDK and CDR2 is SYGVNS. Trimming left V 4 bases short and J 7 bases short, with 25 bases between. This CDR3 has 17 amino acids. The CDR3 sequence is CASSARTRRSGAGTQYF. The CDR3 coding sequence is TGTGCCAGCAGTGCTAGGACAAGACGTAGCGGAGCTGGGACCCAGTACTTC.

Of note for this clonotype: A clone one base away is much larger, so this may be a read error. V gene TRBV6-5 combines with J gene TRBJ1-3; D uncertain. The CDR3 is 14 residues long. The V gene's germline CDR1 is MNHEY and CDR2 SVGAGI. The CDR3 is CASSETSSGDTIYF. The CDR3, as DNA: TGTGCCAGCAGTGAAACCAGCTCTGGAGACACCATATATTTT.

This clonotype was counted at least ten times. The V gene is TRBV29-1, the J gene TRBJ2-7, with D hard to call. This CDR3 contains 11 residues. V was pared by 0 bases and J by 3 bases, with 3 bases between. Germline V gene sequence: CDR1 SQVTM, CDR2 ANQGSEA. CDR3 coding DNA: TGCAGCGTTGAAGACAGCTACGAGCAGTACTTC. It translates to CSVEDSYEQYF.

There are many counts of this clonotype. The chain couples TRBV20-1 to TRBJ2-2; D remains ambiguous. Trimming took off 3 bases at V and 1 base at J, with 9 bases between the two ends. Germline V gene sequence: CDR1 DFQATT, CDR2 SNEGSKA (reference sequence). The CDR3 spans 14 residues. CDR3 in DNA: TGCAGTGCTAGTGGCAGACAGAACACCGGGGAGCTGTTTTTT. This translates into CSASGRQNTGELFF.

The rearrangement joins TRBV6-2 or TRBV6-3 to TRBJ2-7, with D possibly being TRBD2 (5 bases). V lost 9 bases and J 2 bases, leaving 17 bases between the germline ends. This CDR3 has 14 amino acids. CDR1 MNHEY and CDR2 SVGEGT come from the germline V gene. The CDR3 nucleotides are TGTGCCAGTAGGCCCGGACTGGCCCCCTACGAGCAGTACTTC. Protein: CASRPGLAPYEQYF.

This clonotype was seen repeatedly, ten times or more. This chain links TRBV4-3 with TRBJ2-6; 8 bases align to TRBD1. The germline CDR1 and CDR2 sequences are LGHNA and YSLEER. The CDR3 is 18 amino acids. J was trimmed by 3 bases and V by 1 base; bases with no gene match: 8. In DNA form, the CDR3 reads TGCGCCAGCAGCCAAGTCCGCACAGGGGGACTTGGGGCCAACGTCCTGACTTTC. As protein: CASSQVRTGGLGANVLTF.

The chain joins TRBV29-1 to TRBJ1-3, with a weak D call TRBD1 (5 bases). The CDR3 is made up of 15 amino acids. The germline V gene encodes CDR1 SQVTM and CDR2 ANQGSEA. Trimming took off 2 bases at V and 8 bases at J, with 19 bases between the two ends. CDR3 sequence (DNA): TGCAGCGTTGAATGGCCCCCAGGGTATGGCTACACCATATATTTT. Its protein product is CSVEWPPGYGYTIYF.

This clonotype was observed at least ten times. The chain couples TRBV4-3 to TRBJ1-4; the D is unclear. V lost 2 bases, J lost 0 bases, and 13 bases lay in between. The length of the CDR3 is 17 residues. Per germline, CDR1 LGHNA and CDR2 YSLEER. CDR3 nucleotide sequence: TGCGCCAGCAGCCAATCCCCGCGGGTAGCAACTAATGAAAAACTGTTTTTT. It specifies CASSQSPRVATNEKLFF.

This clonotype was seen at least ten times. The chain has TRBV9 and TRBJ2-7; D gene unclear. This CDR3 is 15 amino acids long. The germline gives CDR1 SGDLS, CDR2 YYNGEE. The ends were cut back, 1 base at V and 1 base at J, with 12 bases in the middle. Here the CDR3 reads CASSVRPGPSYEQYF. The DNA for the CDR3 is TGTGCCAGCAGCGTACGCCCGGGTCCGTCCTACGAGCAGTACTTC. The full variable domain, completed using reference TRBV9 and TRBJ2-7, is DSGVTQTPKHLITATGQRVTLRCSPRSGDLSVYWYQQSLDQGLQFLIQYYNGEERAKGNILERFSAQQFPDLHSELNLSSLELGDSALYFCASSVRPGPSYEQYFGPGTRLTVT.

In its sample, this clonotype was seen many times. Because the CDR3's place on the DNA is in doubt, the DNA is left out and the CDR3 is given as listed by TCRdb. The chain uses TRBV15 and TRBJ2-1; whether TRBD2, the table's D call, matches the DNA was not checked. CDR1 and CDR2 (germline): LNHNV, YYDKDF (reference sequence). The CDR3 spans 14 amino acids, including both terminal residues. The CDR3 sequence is CATSRVGDGNTRFF.

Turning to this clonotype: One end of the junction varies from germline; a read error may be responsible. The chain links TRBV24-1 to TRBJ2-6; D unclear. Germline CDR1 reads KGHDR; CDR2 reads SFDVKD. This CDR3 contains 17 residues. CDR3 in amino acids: CATSDSCTVGGANVLTF. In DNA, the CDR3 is TGTGCCACCAGCGATTCCTGTACGGTCGGGGGGGCCAACGTCCTGACTTTC.

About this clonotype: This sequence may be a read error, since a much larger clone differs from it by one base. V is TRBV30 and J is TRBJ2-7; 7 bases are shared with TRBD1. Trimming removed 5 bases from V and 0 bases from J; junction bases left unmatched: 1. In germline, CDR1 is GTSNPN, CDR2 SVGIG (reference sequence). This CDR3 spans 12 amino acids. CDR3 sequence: CAWGQASYEQYF. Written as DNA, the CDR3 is TGTGCCTGGGGACAGGCCTCCTACGAGCAGTACTTC. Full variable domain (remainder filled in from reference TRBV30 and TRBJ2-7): SQTIHQWPATLVQPVGSPLSLECTVEGTSNPNLYWYRQAAGRGLQLLFYSVGIGQISSEVPQNLSASRPQDRQFILSSKKLLLSDSGFYLCAWGQASYEQYFGPGTRLTVT.

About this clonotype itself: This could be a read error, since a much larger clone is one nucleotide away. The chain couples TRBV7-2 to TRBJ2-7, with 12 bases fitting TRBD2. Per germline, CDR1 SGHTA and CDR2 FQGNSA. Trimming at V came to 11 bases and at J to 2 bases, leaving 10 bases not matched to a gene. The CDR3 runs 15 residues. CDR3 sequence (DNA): TGTGCCGGCACCCCGACTAGCGGGAGAACCTACGAGCAGTACTTC. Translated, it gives CAGTPTSGRTYEQYF.

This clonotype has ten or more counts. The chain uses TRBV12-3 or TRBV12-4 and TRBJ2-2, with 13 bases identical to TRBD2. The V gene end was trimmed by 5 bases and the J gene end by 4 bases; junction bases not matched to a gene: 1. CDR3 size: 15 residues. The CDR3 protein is CASSRTSGSTGELFF. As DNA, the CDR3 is TGTGCCAGCAGTCGGACTAGCGGGAGCACCGGGGAGCTGTTTTTT.

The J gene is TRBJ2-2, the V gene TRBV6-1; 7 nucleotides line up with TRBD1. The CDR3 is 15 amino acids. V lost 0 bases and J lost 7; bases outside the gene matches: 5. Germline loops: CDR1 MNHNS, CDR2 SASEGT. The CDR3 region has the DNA TGTGCCAGCAGTGAAGCAGGGGGCTTGTTCGGGGAGCTGTTTTTT. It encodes CASSEAGGLFGELFF.

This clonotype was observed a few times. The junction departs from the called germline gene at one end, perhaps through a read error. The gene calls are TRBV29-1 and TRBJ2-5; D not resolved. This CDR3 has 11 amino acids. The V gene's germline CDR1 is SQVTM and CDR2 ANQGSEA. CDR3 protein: CSVSPKESQYF. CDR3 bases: TGCAGCGTTTCCCCCAAAGAGAGCCAGTACTTC.

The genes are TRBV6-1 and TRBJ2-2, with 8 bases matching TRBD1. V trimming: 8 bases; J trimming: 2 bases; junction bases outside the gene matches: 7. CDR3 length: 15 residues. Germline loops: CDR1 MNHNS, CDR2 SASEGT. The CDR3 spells CASGQGTGNTGELFF. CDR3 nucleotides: TGTGCCAGCGGACAGGGTACGGGAAACACCGGGGAGCTGTTTTTT.

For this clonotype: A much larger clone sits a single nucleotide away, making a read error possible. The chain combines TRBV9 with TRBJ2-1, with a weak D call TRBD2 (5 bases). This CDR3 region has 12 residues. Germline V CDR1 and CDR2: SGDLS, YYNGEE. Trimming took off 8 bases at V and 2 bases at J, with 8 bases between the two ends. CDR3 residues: CARTGTYNEQFF. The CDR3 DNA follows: TGTGCCAGAACCGGGACCTACAATGAGCAGTTCTTC.

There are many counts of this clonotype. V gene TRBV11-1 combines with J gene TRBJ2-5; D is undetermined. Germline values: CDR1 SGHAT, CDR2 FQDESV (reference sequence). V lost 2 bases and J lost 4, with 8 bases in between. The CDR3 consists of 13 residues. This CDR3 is CASSLPPRETQYF. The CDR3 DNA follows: TGTGCCAGCAGCTTACCTCCCCGAGAGACCCAGTACTTC.

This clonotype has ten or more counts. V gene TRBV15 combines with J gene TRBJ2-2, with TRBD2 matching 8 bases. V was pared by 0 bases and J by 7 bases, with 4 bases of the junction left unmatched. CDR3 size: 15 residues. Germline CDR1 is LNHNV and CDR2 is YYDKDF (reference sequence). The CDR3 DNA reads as TGTGCCACCAGCAGAGATGGTAGCGGGATCGGGGAGCTGTTTTTT. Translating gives CATSRDGSGIGELFF.